Following are 27 T cell receptor beta chains from one sample sequenced in a study of shared clonotypes between healthy human individuals. Only in-frame clones appear in the TCRdb table, and some are missing; sequencing was by immunoSEQ multiplex PCR. The sample consists of approximately 2.4 million clones, approximately 94% of them appearing once. Sequencing was performed on naive CD4+ T cells sorted from blood. Described subset: CD45RA+ positively selected. The receptors come from a young man in good health.

The chain joins TRBV2 to TRBJ1-4; possible D gene TRBD1, 6 bases. Germline loops: CDR1 SNHLY, CDR2 FYNNEI. The CDR3 is 13 residues long. Trimming removed 5 bases at V and 8 bases at J, with 12 bases between. The CDR3 region has the DNA TGTGCCAGCAGTTGGGGGGCAGGGGAAAAACTGTTTTTT. Translation: CASSWGAGEKLFF.

In the case of this clone: Other DNA sequences in the sample encode the same CDR3. The chain carries TRBV19 and TRBJ1-6; tentative D call: TRBD1 (5 bases). Between the trimmed V and J ends, which lost 4 bases and 6 bases, there was a span of 13 bases. Germline CDR1 and CDR2: LNHDA and SQIVND (reference sequence). The CDR3 runs to 15 residues. CDR3 residues: CASSTQAGGNSPLHF. The CDR3 bases are TGTGCCAGTAGTACGCAGGCCGGGGGTAATTCACCCCTCCACTTT.

CDR3 coding DNA: TGTGCCAGCAGCTTAGCGGTAACCCTCCGCAATCAGCCCCAGCATTTT. The encoded protein is CASSLAVTLRNQPQHF. This rearrangement joins TRBV7-8 to TRBJ1-5; no clear D gene. Germline CDR1 and CDR2: SGHVS and FQNEAQ. V was clipped by 0 bases and J by 2 bases, with 11 bases between them. The CDR3 has 16 residues.

The chain links TRBV2 to TRBJ1-6, with D perhaps matching TRBD1 (5 bases). Per the germline V gene, CDR1 is SNHLY and CDR2 is FYNNEI. Trimming left V 3 bases short and J 5 bases short, with 14 bases between. This CDR3 has 16 amino acids. The CDR3 DNA reads TGTGCCAGCAGTGAGGTTTGGGGGACGCATAATTCACCCCTCCACTTT. Its translation is CASSEVWGTHNSPLHF.

The chain is built from TRBV28 and TRBJ2-7; D call uncertain. The CDR3 covers 13 residues. Germline CDR1 is MDHEN and CDR2 is SYDVKM. Trimming took 10 bases from V and 2 from J, leaving 15 bases between them. CDR3 coding DNA: TGTGCCACCTCTCTAAGCTCCCCCTACGAGCAGTACTTC. Residues: CATSLSSPYEQYF.

A remark on this clone: Other DNA sequences in the same sample also yield this CDR3. This chain links TRBV5-1 with TRBJ1-1, with D hard to call. CDR1 is SGHRS and CDR2 is YFSETQ in the germline V gene. This CDR3 contains 13 residues. The V gene lost 0 bases and the J gene lost 1 base, with 4 bases spanning the gap. For the CDR3, the DNA is TGCGCCAGCAGCTTGGAGAAGAACACTGAAGCTTTCTTT. This gives the protein CASSLEKNTEAFF.

V and J are TRBV5-1 and TRBJ2-1; no clear D. The V end lost 0 bases, the J end lost 5 bases, and 21 bases lay between the germline ends. CDR1 and CDR2 from the germline V gene are SGHRS and YFSETQ. The CDR3 is 18 amino acids. The CDR3 sequence is CASSLGPTLLVAHNEQFF. In nucleotides, the CDR3 is TGCGCCAGCAGCTTGGGACCGACGCTTCTGGTAGCCCACAATGAGCAGTTCTTC.

CDR3 nucleotides: TGCGCCAGCAGCCAAGATACCTCGTACACTGAAGCTTTCTTT. This translates into CASSQDTSYTEAFF. The chain carries TRBV4-3 and TRBJ1-1; D unresolved. CDR1 is LGHNA and CDR2 is YSLEER in the germline V gene. V lost 0 bases and J 3 bases, leaving 8 bases between the germline ends. This CDR3 comprises 14 residues.

This clone was seen a single time. V gene TRBV6-6 combines with J gene TRBJ1-4, with D perhaps matching TRBD1 (6 bases). Germline values: CDR1 MNHNY, CDR2 SVGAGI (reference sequence). The CDR3 has 16 amino acids. The V gene lost 2 bases and the J gene lost 3 bases, with 13 bases spanning the gap. The CDR3 sequence: CASSYATGIPNEKLFF. For the CDR3, the DNA is TGTGCCAGCAGTTACGCAACAGGGATCCCTAATGAAAAACTGTTTTTT.

CDR3: CASSSGTGIYEQYF. The CDR3 bases are TGTGCCAGCAGCTCCGGGACAGGGATCTACGAGCAGTACTTC. This rearrangement joins TRBV11-3 to TRBJ2-7, with TRBD1 identical over 9 bases. Germline assignment: CDR1 SGHNT and CDR2 YENEEA. This CDR3 region has 14 residues. V was clipped by 4 bases and J by 3 bases; unmatched bases: 4.

The rearrangement joins TRBV5-6 to TRBJ1-5; perhaps TRBD1 as D (5 bases). Trimming removed 4 bases at V and 2 bases at J, with 10 bases between. Looked up from germline, CDR1 is SGHDT and CDR2 is YYEEEE. The CDR3 has 14 amino acids. The CDR3 reads CASSGGLGNQPQHF. For the CDR3, the DNA is TGTGCCAGCAGCGGGGGACTTGGCAATCAGCCCCAGCATTTT.

CDR3 sequence (DNA): TGTGCCTGGAGGATCCCAGGGGGCACTGAAGCTTTCTTT. This sequence encodes CAWRIPGGTEAFF. The chain links TRBV30 to TRBJ1-1; 7 nucleotides line up with TRBD1. This CDR3 is 13 amino acids long. The J segment lost 4 bases and the V segment lost 3 bases, leaving 5 bases of the junction unmatched. Germline loops: CDR1 GTSNPN, CDR2 SVGIG (reference sequence).

The chain couples TRBV10-3 to TRBJ2-1, with a tentative D call TRBD1 (5 bases). Germline V gives CDR1 ENHRY, CDR2 SYGVKD. Trimming stripped 6 bases from V and 3 bases from J, with 6 bases between. The CDR3 is made up of 12 amino acids. This chain's CDR3 is CAIRTDYNEQFF. The CDR3 nucleotides read TGTGCCATCAGGACAGACTACAATGAGCAGTTCTTC.

This clone was recorded once. V usage is TRBV18 and J usage is TRBJ2-1; D is undetermined. Germline V CDR1 and CDR2: KGHSH, LQKENI. V was cut by 3 bases and J by 10 bases, with 10 bases left in between. The CDR3 is 12 amino acids. DNA for the CDR3: TGTGCCAGCTCACCGAAGGTGGGAGAGCAGTTCTTC. Translation gives CASSPKVGEQFF.

The chain links TRBV19 to TRBJ1-6; no reliable D call. The CDR3 has 15 residues. V lost 3 bases and J 0 bases, leaving 6 bases between the germline ends. From germline, CDR1 is LNHDA and CDR2 SQIVND (reference sequence). In nucleotides, the CDR3 is TGTGCCAGTAGTATTCAGGACTCCTATAATTCACCCCTCCACTTT. Protein: CASSIQDSYNSPLHF.

V usage is TRBV27 and J usage is TRBJ1-2; D is ambiguous. This CDR3 contains 18 residues. Trimming removed 7 bases from V and 0 bases from J, with 24 bases in between. CDR1 is MNHEY, CDR2 SMNVEV, per germline (reference sequence). CDR3 sequence: CASKMSSGILRANYGYTF. The CDR3 bases are TGTGCCAGCAAGATGAGCTCGGGGATCCTAAGAGCTAACTATGGCTACACCTTC.

This rearrangement joins TRBV29-1 to TRBJ2-3; perhaps TRBD2 as D (5 bases). This CDR3 is built from 16 residues. Trimming removed 8 bases from V and 2 bases from J, with 23 bases in between. Germline CDR1 is SQVTM and CDR2 is ANQGSEA. Written as DNA, the CDR3 is TGCAGCTCCTCCGTCGGGGTCCCCGGGTTCACAGATACGCAGTATTTT. Protein product: CSSSVGVPGFTDTQYF.

This clone has a single count. The rearrangement links TRBV7-2 to TRBJ2-2, with 7 bases lining up with TRBD2. V lost 5 bases to trimming and J lost 11 bases; unmatched junction nucleotides: 11. The CDR3 covers 14 residues. Germline values: CDR1 SGHTA, CDR2 FQGNSA. CDR3 in DNA: TGTGCCAGCAGCCCGCGACTAGCCCCGCGCGAGCTGTTTTTT. Translated, it gives CASSPRLAPRELFF.

This clone was observed once. The V and J genes are TRBV18 and TRBJ1-1; maybe TRBD1 (6 bases). The CDR3 is 17 residues long. Germline-derived CDR1 and CDR2 are KGHSH and LQKENI. V lost 0 bases and J lost 1, with 15 bases in between. The CDR3 region has the DNA TGTGCCAGCTCACCACCGAATAGTAACAGGGAGAACACTGAAGCTTTCTTT. The encoded protein is CASSPPNSNRENTEAFF.

Of note for this clone: Other DNA sequences in this specimen translate into the identical CDR3. The V call is TRBV15, the J call TRBJ2-1; D remains ambiguous. The germline CDR1 and CDR2 sequences are LNHNV and YYDKDF (reference sequence). Deletions cut 0 bases from V and 8 bases from J, with 5 bases between. This CDR3 has 12 residues. In nucleotides, the CDR3 is TGTGCCACCAGCAGAGATCGGGATGAGCAGTTCTTC. Protein: CATSRDRDEQFF. Full variable domain (missing parts from reference TRBV15 and TRBJ2-1): DAMVIQNPRYQVTQFGKPVTLSCSQTLNHNVMYWYQQKSSQAPKLLFHYYDKDFNNEADTPDNFQSRRPNTSFCFLDIRSPGLGDTAMYLCATSRDRDEQFFGPGTRLTVL.

This clone appeared once. The chain has TRBV21-1 and TRBJ1-6; the table's D call TRBD1 went unverified against the DNA. TRBV21-1 is described as a pseudogene. This CDR3 is 15 amino acids long. CDR3: CASSKIDRGNSPLHF. The CDR3 nucleotides are TGTGCCAGCAGCAAAATTGACAGGGGCAATTCACCCCTCCACTTT.

The table lists this clone with a count of one. The chain recombines TRBV5-1 with TRBJ2-5; 7 bases line up with TRBD1. Germline V gene lookup returns CDR1 SGHRS and CDR2 YFSETQ. The CDR3 totals 15 residues. V shed 0 bases, J shed 4 bases, and the junction held 6 bases outside the gene matches. This CDR3 is CASSLGGQFGETQYF. CDR3 bases: TGCGCCAGCAGCTTGGGGGGACAGTTTGGAGAGACCCAGTACTTC.

The chain combines TRBV12-5 with TRBJ1-1; D is possibly TRBD1 (5 bases). From germline, CDR1 is LGHNT and CDR2 FRNRAP. This CDR3 comprises 14 residues. Trimming removed 6 bases at V and 0 bases at J, with 11 bases between. DNA of the CDR3: TGTGCTAGTGGGGCCACAGGACTGAACACTGAAGCTTTCTTT. Translated: CASGATGLNTEAFF.

The chain has TRBV30 and TRBJ1-3; 7 bases agree with TRBD1. CDR1 GTSNPN and CDR2 SVGIG come from the germline V gene (reference sequence). Losses at the gene ends were 2 bases for V and 2 bases for J; bases not matched to a gene: 9. The CDR3 length is 16 residues. CDR3 nucleotide sequence: TGTGCCTGGAGTAAACCCACCGGGACAGCTGGAAACACCATATATTTT. Translating gives CAWSKPTGTAGNTIYF.

The rearrangement uses TRBV29-1 and TRBJ2-2; 8 bases agree with TRBD2. V trimming: 7 bases; J trimming: 1 base; junction bases outside the gene matches: 5. Per the germline V gene, CDR1 is SQVTM and CDR2 is ANQGSEA. CDR3 size: 14 residues. This chain's CDR3 is CSARSGGNTGELFF. In DNA, the CDR3 is TGCAGCGCCCGAAGCGGGGGGAACACCGGGGAGCTGTTTTTT.

V is TRBV19 and J is TRBJ1-1; possibly TRBD1 for D (6 bases). The germline CDR1 and CDR2 sequences are LNHDA and SQIVND (reference sequence). V was trimmed by 7 bases and J by 1 base, leaving 16 bases between them. The CDR3 is 15 amino acids. CDR3 protein: CASTPDRGGNTEAFF. The CDR3 bases are TGTGCCAGTACTCCGGACAGAGGGGGGAACACTGAAGCTTTCTTT.

V gene TRBV7-8 combines with J gene TRBJ2-7; 8 nucleotides line up with TRBD2. Germline CDR1 and CDR2: SGHVS and FQNEAQ. The length of the CDR3 is 17 residues. Losses at the gene ends were 0 bases for V and 2 bases for J; bases not matched to a gene: 9. The CDR3 sequence is CASSLAHLTSEPYEQYF. CDR3 DNA: TGTGCCAGCAGCTTAGCGCATCTGACTAGCGAACCCTACGAGCAGTACTTC.